A single T cell receptor (beta chain) is shown here with its context. Its antigen is unknown. Every patient had mismatch repair deficiency by PCR or immunohistochemistry. TCRs were sequenced from a few patients responding to pembrolizumab. The data belong to a study of PD-1 blockade in mismatch repair-deficient tumors. Clones were read by immunoSEQ multiplex PCR, and TCRdb kept only the in-frame ones, dropping some. This sample has around 110,000 clones; around three quarters occur once, and the top ten carry 4% to 6%. Study outcomes and limitations: After pembrolizumab, tumor-resident clones rose rapidly, then generally contracted before radiologic responses.

This material consisted of peripheral blood, taken about 60 weeks after starting pembrolizumab. This sequence originates from an adult with mismatch repair-deficient cancer.

CDR3 loop: CASSSSSGTAGYGYTF. CDR3 coding DNA: TGTGCCAGCAGTTCTTCTTCCGGGACAGCGGGCTATGGCTACACCTTC. This rearrangement joins TRBV6-5 to TRBJ1-2, with TRBD1 matching 7 bases. The V and J ends lost 4 bases and 4 bases, in that order; junction bases with no gene match: 12. The CDR3 is 16 residues long. From germline, CDR1 is MNHEY and CDR2 SVGAGI.